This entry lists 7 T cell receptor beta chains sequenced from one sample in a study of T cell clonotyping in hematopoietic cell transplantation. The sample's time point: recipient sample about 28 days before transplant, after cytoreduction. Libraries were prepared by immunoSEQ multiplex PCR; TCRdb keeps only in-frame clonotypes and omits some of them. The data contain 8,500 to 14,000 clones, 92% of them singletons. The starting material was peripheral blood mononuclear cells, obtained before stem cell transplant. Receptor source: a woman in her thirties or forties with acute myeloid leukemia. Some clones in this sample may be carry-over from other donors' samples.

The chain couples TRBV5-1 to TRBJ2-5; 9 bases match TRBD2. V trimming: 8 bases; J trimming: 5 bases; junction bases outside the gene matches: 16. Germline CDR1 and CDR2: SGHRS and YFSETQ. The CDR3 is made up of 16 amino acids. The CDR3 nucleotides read TGCGCCAGTGCCTTCGGGGCGGGAGGGCCCTCGGAGACCCAGTACTTC. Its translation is CASAFGAGGPSETQYF.

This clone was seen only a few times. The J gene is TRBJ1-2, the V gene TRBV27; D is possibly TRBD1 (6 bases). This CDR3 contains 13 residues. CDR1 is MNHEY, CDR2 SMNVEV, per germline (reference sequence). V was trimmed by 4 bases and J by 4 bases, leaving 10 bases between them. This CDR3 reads CASSSTTGYGYTF. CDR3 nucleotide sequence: TGTGCCAGCAGTTCTACGACAGGCTATGGCTACACCTTC.

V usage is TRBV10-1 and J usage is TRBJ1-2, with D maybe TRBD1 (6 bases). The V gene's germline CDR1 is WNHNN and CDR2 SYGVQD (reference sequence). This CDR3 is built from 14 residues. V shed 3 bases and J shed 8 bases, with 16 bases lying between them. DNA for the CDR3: TGCGCCAGCAGTGACCACAGGGCTGCGGAAGGCTACACCTTC. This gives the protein CASSDHRAAEGYTF.

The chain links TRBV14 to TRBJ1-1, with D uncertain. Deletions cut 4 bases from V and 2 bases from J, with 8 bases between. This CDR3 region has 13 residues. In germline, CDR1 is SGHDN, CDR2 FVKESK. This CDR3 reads CASSRSTNTEAFF. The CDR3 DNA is TGTGCCAGCAGCCGGAGTACTAACACTGAAGCTTTCTTT.

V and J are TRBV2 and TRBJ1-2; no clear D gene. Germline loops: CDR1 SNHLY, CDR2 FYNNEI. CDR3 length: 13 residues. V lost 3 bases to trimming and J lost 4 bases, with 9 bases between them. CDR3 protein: CASSDARVYGYTF. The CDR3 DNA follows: TGTGCCAGCAGTGATGCTAGGGTCTATGGCTACACCTTC.

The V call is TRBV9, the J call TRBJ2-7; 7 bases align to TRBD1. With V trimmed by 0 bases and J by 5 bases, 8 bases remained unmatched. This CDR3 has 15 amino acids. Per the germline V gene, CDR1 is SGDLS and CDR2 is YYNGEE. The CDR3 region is CASSVGGTGADEQYF. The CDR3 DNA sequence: TGTGCCAGCAGCGTAGGGGGAACAGGGGCTGACGAGCAGTACTTC.

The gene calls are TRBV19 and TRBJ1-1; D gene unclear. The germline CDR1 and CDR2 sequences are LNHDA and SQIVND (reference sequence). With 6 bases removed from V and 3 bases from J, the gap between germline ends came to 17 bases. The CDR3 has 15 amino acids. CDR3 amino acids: CASREFGDLYTEAFF. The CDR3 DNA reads TGTGCCAGTAGAGAGTTTGGAGATCTATACACTGAAGCTTTCTTT.